The next 23 T cell receptor beta chains were all read from a single sample in a study of cytomegalovirus exposure and HLA in healthy donors. PCR used 60 Vbeta primers and 13 Jbeta primers. This table comes from immunoSEQ multiplex PCR, and its TCRdb copy is limited to in-frame clones, with some not included. Found here are over 100,000 clones, approximately 85% of them singletons; the top ten hold around 7.8%. Sample: PBMCs. Every receptor here comes from a woman between 45 and 65 years old in good health and CMV-seropositive.

The chain is built from TRBV12-5 and TRBJ2-1; D unresolved. The ends were cut back, 4 bases at V and 12 bases at J, with 13 bases in the middle. Germline-derived CDR1 and CDR2 are LGHNT and FRNRAP. CDR3 length equals 12 residues. CDR3 in DNA: TGTGCTAGTGGTTCACGATATCGCGGGCAGTTCTTC. Translation gives CASGSRYRGQFF.

The chain employs TRBV19 and TRBJ1-1; D is uncertain. Per the germline V gene, CDR1 is LNHDA and CDR2 is SQIVND (reference sequence). The CDR3 has 13 residues. V shed 6 bases and J shed 6 bases, with 14 bases lying between them. Here the CDR3 DNA reads TGTGCCAGTAGCCTCGGACCGGACTCTGAAGCTTTCTTT. Amino acids: CASSLGPDSEAFF. The whole variable domain, remainder taken from reference TRBV19 and TRBJ1-1, is DGGITQSPKYLFRKEGQNVTLSCEQNLNHDAMYWYRQDPGQGLRLIYYSQIVNDFQKGDIAEGYSVSREKKESFPLTVTSAQKNPTAFYLCASSLGPDSEAFFGQGTRLTVV.

This chain connects TRBV5-1 to TRBJ2-7, with 8 bases lining up with TRBD1. This CDR3 region has 14 residues. V was pared by 4 bases and J by 2 bases, with 5 bases of the junction left unmatched. Germline lookup yields CDR1 SGHRS and CDR2 YFSETQ. CDR3 DNA: TGCGCCAGCAGCATCCGGGACAGGACCTACGAGCAGTACTTC. As protein: CASSIRDRTYEQYF.

V gene TRBV29-1 combines with J gene TRBJ2-3, with D perhaps TRBD2 (7 bases). The V end lost 8 bases, the J end lost 0 bases, and 15 bases lay between the germline ends. Germline CDR1 SQVTM, CDR2 ANQGSEA. The CDR3 has 14 amino acids. The CDR3 bases are TGCAGCACCCTGGGGGGGCTTAGCACAGATACGCAGTATTTT. Its protein product is CSTLGGLSTDTQYF.

About this clone: The germline gene is not matched at one end of the junction; a read error may be the cause. V usage is TRBV4-2 and J usage is TRBJ2-1; maybe TRBD2 (6 bases). Germline lookup yields CDR1 LGHNA and CDR2 YNFKEQ. The CDR3 runs 16 residues. The CDR3, as DNA: TGTGCCAGCAGCCCAGGGTCGCGGGGAGCCTACAATGAGCGGTTCTTC. It yields the protein CASSPGSRGAYNERFF.

This clone was detected only once. V and J are TRBV9 and TRBJ2-2; D perhaps matches TRBD2 (6 bases). Germline V gives CDR1 SGDLS, CDR2 YYNGEE. V was cut by 0 bases and J by 1 base, with 10 bases left in between. The CDR3 has 16 residues. For the CDR3, the DNA is TGTGCCAGCAGCGTAGGAGTCGGGGGGAACACCGGGGAGCTGTTTTTT. It translates to CASSVGVGGNTGELFF.

V gene TRBV13 combines with J gene TRBJ2-3; perhaps TRBD1 as D (5 bases). The CDR3 consists of 16 residues. V lost 7 bases, J lost 6 bases, and 23 bases lay in between. CDR1 and CDR2 from the germline V gene are PRHDT and FYEKMQ (reference sequence). The CDR3 loop reads CASNKPQGPQGDTQYF. The CDR3, as DNA: TGTGCCAGCAACAAACCTCAAGGACCCCAGGGTGATACGCAGTATTTT.

This clone turned up a few times. The J gene is TRBJ1-1, the V gene TRBV25-1; 7 positions match TRBD1. The CDR3 covers 14 residues. Germline V gives CDR1 MGHDK, CDR2 SYGVNS. J lost 5 bases, V lost 4 bases, and 7 bases had no gene match. In DNA form, the CDR3 reads TGTGCCAGCAGTGCGACAGGGAGATTAACTGAAGCTTTCTTT. It codes for CASSATGRLTEAFF.

Only one count was recorded for this clone. An end of the junction differs from the germline gene, which may be a read error. The sample holds other DNA sequences that translate to the same CDR3. The chain uses TRBV5-1 and TRBJ1-2; 11 positions agree with TRBD1. There are 15 residues in the CDR3. The germline gives CDR1 SGHRS, CDR2 YFSETQ. The CDR3: CASSPDRGPGYGYTF. Written as DNA, the CDR3 is TGTGCCAGCAGCCCGGACAGGGGGCCTGGCTATGGCTACACCTTC.

Note on this clone: Germline and junction disagree at one end, which may indicate a read error. The chain couples TRBV13 to TRBJ2-6, with 9 positions matching TRBD1. The CDR3 has 17 amino acids. Germline-derived CDR1 and CDR2 are PRHDT and FYEKMQ (reference sequence). The CDR3 reads CASSHRDRVFGANGLTF. Here the CDR3 DNA reads TGTGCCAGCAGCCACCGGGACAGGGTCTTTGGGGCCAACGGCCTGACTTTC.

The chain combines TRBV13 with TRBJ2-7; D is ambiguous. V lost 2 bases to trimming and J lost 0 bases, with 5 bases between them. From germline, CDR1 is PRHDT and CDR2 FYEKMQ (reference sequence). The CDR3 is 13 residues long. The CDR3 nucleotides read TGTGCCAGCAGCTTACGGAGCTCCTACGAGCAGTACTTC. Amino acids: CASSLRSSYEQYF.

The genes are TRBV5-1 and TRBJ1-2; D remains ambiguous. The V end lost 7 bases, the J end lost 1 base, and 17 bases lay between the germline ends. CDR3 length: 15 amino acids. The germline V gene encodes CDR1 SGHRS and CDR2 YFSETQ. Here the CDR3 reads CASSRGRELNYGYTF. The CDR3, as DNA: TGCGCCAGCTCACGAGGGCGGGAGCTTAACTATGGCTACACCTTC.

This rearrangement joins TRBV13 to TRBJ2-1, with D unclear. V shed 3 bases and J shed 3 bases, with 12 bases lying between them. In germline, CDR1 is PRHDT, CDR2 FYEKMQ (reference sequence). This CDR3 is built from 15 residues. This CDR3 reads CASSLRLNVYNEQFF. The CDR3 DNA follows: TGTGCCAGCAGCTTGAGACTGAACGTCTACAATGAGCAGTTCTTC.

V and J are TRBV10-3 and TRBJ2-7, with a possible D match to TRBD1 (5 bases). V lost 10 bases and J lost 3, with 10 bases in between. The CDR3 covers 11 residues. Germline-derived CDR1 and CDR2 are ENHRY and SYGVKD. Here the CDR3 DNA reads TGTGCCACAGGACAACTCTACGAGCAGTACTTC. This encodes CATGQLYEQYF.

The chain uses TRBV7-9 and TRBJ2-5; D not resolved. Germline values: CDR1 SEHNR, CDR2 FQNEAQ (reference sequence). CDR3 size: 12 residues. Trimming stripped 2 bases from V and 5 bases from J, with 6 bases between. Written as DNA, the CDR3 is TGTGCCAGCAGCTTAACCAGTGAGACCCAGTACTTC. Translating it yields CASSLTSETQYF.

The chain employs TRBV7-8 and TRBJ2-1; possibly TRBD2 for D (6 bases). The CDR3 is 19 residues long. The germline gives CDR1 SGHVS, CDR2 FQNEAQ. V was pared by 2 bases and J by 6 bases, with 26 bases between. The CDR3, as DNA: TGTGCCAGCAGCTTAATTGGACGGGGGATTGAGGTGGACCGCAATGAGCAGTTCTTC. Translating gives CASSLIGRGIEVDRNEQFF.

The chain carries TRBV5-1 and TRBJ1-3; maybe TRBD1 (5 bases). The CDR3 runs to 14 residues. The V and J ends lost 4 bases and 2 bases respectively, with 10 bases between them. CDR1 and CDR2 (germline): SGHRS, YFSETQ. The CDR3 reads CASSPRDPGNTIYF. The CDR3 nucleotides read TGCGCCAGCAGCCCCAGGGATCCTGGAAACACCATATATTTT.

This clone was observed once. The J gene is TRBJ2-3, the V gene TRBV13; D is ambiguous. The CDR3 totals 13 residues. Germline V gene data show CDR1 as PRHDT and CDR2 as FYEKMQ (reference sequence). The ends were cut back, 4 bases at V and 0 bases at J, with 5 bases in the middle. The DNA for the CDR3 is TGTGCCAGCAGCTCGTCTAGCACAGATACGCAGTATTTT. Translating gives CASSSSSTDTQYF.

The V and J genes are TRBV4-3 and TRBJ1-4, with 9 nucleotides matching TRBD1. CDR1 is LGHNA and CDR2 is YSLEER in the germline V gene. J was trimmed by 5 bases and V by 4 bases; bases with no gene match: 11. This CDR3 is built from 17 residues. DNA of the CDR3: TGCGCCAGCAGCCTACGCCACCGAGGACAGGGGAATGAAAAACTGTTTTTT. This translates into CASSLRHRGQGNEKLFF.

This clone was seen once. The rearrangement uses TRBV2 and TRBJ2-1; a possible D gene is TRBD2 (5 bases). Germline values: CDR1 SNHLY, CDR2 FYNNEI. This CDR3 has 18 residues. Trimming shortened V by 1 base and J by 4 bases, and 20 bases separated the two germline ends. The CDR3 sequence is CASSEDLLGSPSYNEQFF. The CDR3 DNA follows: TGTGCCAGCAGTGAAGATTTGTTAGGGAGTCCCTCATACAATGAGCAGTTCTTC.

This chain links TRBV6-5 with TRBJ2-7, with D possibly being TRBD2 (6 bases). The CDR3 has 13 amino acids. The V gene's germline CDR1 is MNHEY and CDR2 SVGAGI. Trimming took off 8 bases at V and 1 base at J, with 12 bases between the two ends. For the CDR3, the DNA is TGTGCCAGCGGGGGGAGGTTTTCCTACGAGCAGTACTTC. Amino acids: CASGGRFSYEQYF.

The rearrangement uses TRBV9 and TRBJ2-1; D gene ambiguous. The germline V and J ends were trimmed by 6 bases and 0 bases, with 13 bases remaining between them. The CDR3 is made up of 15 amino acids. Germline CDR1 SGDLS, CDR2 YYNGEE. CDR3 nucleotides: TGTGCCAGCAACCGGCAGGTCAACTCCTACAATGAGCAGTTCTTC. As protein: CASNRQVNSYNEQFF. Using reference TRBV9 and TRBJ2-1 for the parts outside the CDR3, the full variable domain is DSGVTQTPKHLITATGQRVTLRCSPRSGDLSVYWYQQSLDQGLQFLIQYYNGEERAKGNILERFSAQQFPDLHSELNLSSLELGDSALYFCASNRQVNSYNEQFFGPGTRLTVL.

This clone was observed a few times. The chain links TRBV13 to TRBJ2-7, with 7 bases aligning to TRBD2. The germline CDR1 and CDR2 sequences are PRHDT and FYEKMQ (reference sequence). The CDR3 is 16 residues long. Unmatched junction bases numbered 10, after V lost 0 bases and J lost 5 bases. CDR3 loop: CASSLGSGGGRNEQYF. CDR3 nucleotides: TGTGCCAGCAGCTTAGGGTCGGGGGGAGGTCGGAACGAGCAGTACTTC. Together with reference TRBV13 and TRBJ2-7, the CDR3 gives the full variable domain: AAGVIQSPRHLIKEKRETATLKCYPIPRHDTVYWYQQGPGQDPQFLISFYEKMQSDKGSIPDRFSAQQFSDYHSELNMSSLELGDSALYFCASSLGSGGGRNEQYFGPGTRLTVT.